The following is a T cell receptor (beta chain) sequence with its context. Its matching antigen is unknown. The data originate from a study of naive and memory T cell subsets. Study results and limitations: Over 85% of naive TCR sequences appeared only once after error correction, unlike memory subsets. Possibly reflecting memory cells re-expressing CD45RA, a few larger clonotypes occurred in naive repertoires, especially CD8.

Alpha and beta libraries were amplified separately from the second PCR onward. Four subsets defined by CD45RA and CD27 were sorted after CD3, CD4, CD8 and live/dead staining. The ends lost 2 bases at V and 11 bases at J; junction bases unmatched: 5. CDR3 length: 13 residues. Germline values: CDR1 KGHDR, CDR2 SFDVKD. An equimolar mix of two oligonucleotides served as the beta constant-region primer for TRBC1 and TRBC2. Ligated cDNA was amplified by four rounds of PCR with nested alpha and beta constant-region primers and SP2. Ligation attached a single-stranded oligonucleotide with a 12-nucleotide UMI and the SP2 primer to the cDNA 3' end. Each CDR3 protein is one row after TCRdb ran MiXCR on the UMI-ligation and nested PCR reads. The sample yields over 90,000 distinct CDR3 sequences, approximately 10% seen once.

The source of this sequence is a human donor in good health. Sequencing was done on a sample of naive CD4+ T cells from blood. The genes are TRBV24-1 and TRBJ2-1, with TRBD2 matching over 7 bases. CDR3 residues: CATSDYTGLKQFF. Here the CDR3 DNA reads TGTGCCACCAGTGATTATACGGGACTAAAGCAGTTCTTC.